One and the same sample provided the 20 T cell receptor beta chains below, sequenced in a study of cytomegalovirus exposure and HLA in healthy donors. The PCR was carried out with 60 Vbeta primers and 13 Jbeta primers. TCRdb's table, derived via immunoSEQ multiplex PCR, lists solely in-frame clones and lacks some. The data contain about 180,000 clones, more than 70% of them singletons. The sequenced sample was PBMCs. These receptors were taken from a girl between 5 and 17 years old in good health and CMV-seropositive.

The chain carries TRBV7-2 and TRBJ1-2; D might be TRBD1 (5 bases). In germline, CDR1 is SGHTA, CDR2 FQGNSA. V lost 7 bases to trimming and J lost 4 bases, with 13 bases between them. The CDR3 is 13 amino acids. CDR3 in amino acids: CASTFGGGYGYTF. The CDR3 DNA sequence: TGTGCCAGCACCTTTGGGGGGGGCTATGGCTACACCTTC.

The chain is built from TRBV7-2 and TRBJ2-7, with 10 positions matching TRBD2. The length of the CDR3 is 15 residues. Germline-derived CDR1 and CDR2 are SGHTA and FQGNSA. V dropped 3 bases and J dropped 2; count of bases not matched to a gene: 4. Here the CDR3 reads CASSLQAGGAYEQYF. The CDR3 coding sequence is TGTGCCAGCAGCTTGCAAGCGGGAGGGGCCTACGAGCAGTACTTC.

CDR3 region: CAITTTGDNEQFF. The CDR3 DNA reads TGTGCCATCACTACCACAGGGGACAATGAGCAGTTCTTC. The chain links TRBV10-3 to TRBJ2-1, with TRBD1 matching over 7 bases. CDR1 is ENHRY and CDR2 is SYGVKD in the germline V gene. This CDR3 has 13 amino acids. Trimming at V came to 7 bases and at J to 5 bases, leaving 5 bases not matched to a gene.

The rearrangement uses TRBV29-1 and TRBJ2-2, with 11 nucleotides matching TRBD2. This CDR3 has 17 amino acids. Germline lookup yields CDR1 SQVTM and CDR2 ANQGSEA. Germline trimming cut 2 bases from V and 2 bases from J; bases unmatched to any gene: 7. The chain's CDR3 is CSVESRTSGPNTGELFF. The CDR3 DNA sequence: TGCAGCGTTGAATCGAGGACTAGCGGGCCCAACACCGGGGAGCTGTTTTTT.

CDR3 in DNA: TGTGCCAGCAGCTTAGTGGGGGGGAGCAATCAGCCCCAGCATTTT. This sequence encodes CASSLVGGSNQPQHF. V and J are TRBV11-2 and TRBJ1-5, with D perhaps matching TRBD1 (5 bases). Germline CDR1 SGHAT, CDR2 FQNNGV. This CDR3 has 15 residues. V lost 1 base, J lost 1 base, and 8 bases lay in between.

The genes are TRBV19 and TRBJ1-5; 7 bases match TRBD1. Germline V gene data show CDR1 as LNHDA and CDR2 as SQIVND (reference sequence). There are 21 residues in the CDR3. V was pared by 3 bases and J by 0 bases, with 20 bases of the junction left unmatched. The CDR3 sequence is CASSMWRGITGDPHSNQPQHF. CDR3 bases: TGTGCCAGTAGTATGTGGCGGGGTATAACAGGGGATCCCCATAGCAATCAGCCCCAGCATTTT.

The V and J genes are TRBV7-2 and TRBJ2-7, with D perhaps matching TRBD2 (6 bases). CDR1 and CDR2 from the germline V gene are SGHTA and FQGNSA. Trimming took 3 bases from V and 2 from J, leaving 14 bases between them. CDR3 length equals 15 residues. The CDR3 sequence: CASSFGTGGTYEQYF. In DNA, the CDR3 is TGTGCCAGCAGCTTCGGGACTGGGGGGACCTACGAGCAGTACTTC.

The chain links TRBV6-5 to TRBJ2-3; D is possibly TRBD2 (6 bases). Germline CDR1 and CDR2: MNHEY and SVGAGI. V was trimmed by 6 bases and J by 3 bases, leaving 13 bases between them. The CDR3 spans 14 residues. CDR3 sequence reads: CASRADGGTDTQYF. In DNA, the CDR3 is TGTGCCAGCAGGGCGGATGGGGGGACAGATACGCAGTATTTT.

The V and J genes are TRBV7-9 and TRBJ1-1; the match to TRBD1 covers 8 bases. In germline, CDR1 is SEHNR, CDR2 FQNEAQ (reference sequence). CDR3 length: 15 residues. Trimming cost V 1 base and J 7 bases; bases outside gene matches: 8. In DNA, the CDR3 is TGTGCCAGCAGCTTAGTTTCAGGGGGCGAGGGTGAAGCTTTCTTT. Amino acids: CASSLVSGGEGEAFF.

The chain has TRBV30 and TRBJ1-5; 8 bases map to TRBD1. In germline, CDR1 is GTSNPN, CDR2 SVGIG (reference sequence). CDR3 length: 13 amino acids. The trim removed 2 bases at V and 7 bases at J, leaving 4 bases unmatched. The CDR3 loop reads CAWSTQGGQPQHF. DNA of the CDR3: TGTGCCTGGAGTACACAGGGGGGGCAGCCCCAGCATTTT.

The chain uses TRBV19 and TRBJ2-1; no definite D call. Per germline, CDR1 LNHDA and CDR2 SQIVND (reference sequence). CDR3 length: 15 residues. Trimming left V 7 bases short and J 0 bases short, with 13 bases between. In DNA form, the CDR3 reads TGTGCCAGTAATACCGGTGCGATCTCCTACAATGAGCAGTTCTTC. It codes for CASNTGAISYNEQFF.

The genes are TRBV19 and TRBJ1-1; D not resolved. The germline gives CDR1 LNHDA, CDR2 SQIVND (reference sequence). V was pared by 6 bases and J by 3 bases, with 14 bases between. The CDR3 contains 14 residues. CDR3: CASRELFGDTEAFF. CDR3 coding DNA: TGTGCCAGTAGGGAATTGTTCGGGGACACTGAAGCTTTCTTT.

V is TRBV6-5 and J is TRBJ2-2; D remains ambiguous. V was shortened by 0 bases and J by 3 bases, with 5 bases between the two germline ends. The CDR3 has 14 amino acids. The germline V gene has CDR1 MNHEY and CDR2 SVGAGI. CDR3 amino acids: CASSYSEYTGELFF. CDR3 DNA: TGTGCCAGCAGTTACTCGGAGTACACCGGGGAGCTGTTTTTT.

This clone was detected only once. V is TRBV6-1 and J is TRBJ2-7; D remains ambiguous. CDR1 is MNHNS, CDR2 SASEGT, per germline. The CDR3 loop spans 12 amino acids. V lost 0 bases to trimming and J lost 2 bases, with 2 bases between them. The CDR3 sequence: CASSEATYEQYF. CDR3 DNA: TGTGCCAGCAGTGAAGCCACCTACGAGCAGTACTTC.

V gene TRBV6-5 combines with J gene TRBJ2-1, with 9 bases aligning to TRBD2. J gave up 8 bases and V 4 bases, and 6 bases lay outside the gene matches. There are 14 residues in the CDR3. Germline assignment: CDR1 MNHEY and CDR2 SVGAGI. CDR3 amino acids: CASSSLLAGYEQFF. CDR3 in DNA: TGTGCCAGCAGTTCCCTCCTAGCGGGATATGAGCAGTTCTTC.

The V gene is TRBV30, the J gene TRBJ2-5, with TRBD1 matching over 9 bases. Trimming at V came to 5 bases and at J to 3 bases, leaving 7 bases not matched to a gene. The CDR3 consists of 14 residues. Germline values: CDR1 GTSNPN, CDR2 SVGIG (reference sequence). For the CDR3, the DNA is TGTGCCTGGGGCTCCGGGACAGGGAAAGAGACCCAGTACTTC. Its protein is CAWGSGTGKETQYF.

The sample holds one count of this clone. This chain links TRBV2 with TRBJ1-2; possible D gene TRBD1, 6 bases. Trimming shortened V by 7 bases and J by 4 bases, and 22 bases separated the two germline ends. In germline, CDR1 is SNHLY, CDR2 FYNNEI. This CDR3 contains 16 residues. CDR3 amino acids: CASKPIQGPRGYGYTF. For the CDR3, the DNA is TGTGCCAGCAAACCGATACAGGGACCCCGCGGCTATGGCTACACCTTC.

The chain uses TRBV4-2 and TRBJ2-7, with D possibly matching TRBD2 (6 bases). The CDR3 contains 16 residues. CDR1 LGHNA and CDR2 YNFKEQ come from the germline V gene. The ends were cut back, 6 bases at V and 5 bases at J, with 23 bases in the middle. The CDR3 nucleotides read TGTGCCAGCAGTCTAAGTTGGAGGGCGATTGAGAACGAGCAGTACTTC. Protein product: CASSLSWRAIENEQYF.

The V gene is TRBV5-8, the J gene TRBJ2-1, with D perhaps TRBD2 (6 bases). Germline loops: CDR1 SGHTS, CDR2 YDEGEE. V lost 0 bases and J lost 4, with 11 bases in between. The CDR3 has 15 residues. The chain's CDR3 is CASSLGLAPYNEQFF. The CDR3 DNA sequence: TGTGCCAGCAGCTTGGGTCTAGCGCCTTACAATGAGCAGTTCTTC.

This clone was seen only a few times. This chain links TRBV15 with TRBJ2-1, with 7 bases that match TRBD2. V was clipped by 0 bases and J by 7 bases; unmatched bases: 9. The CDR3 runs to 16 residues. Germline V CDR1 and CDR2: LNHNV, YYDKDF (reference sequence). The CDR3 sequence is CATSRDLGGDWNEQFF. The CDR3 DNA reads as TGTGCCACCAGCAGAGATCTGGGGGGGGACTGGAATGAGCAGTTCTTC.